Given below is one T cell receptor beta chain in context. This record comes from a study of regulatory T cells in long-lasting Graves disease. CDR3 regions were amplified by Arm-PCR using iRepertoire HTBI primers to build TCR beta libraries. TCRdb reprocessed the multiplex PCR reads via MiXCR and lists one record per CDR3 protein. The top ten hold over 11% of the sample, which has some 250,000 distinct CDR3 sequences, around 20% seen once. The CDR3 loop spans 14 amino acids. The ends were cut back, 0 bases at V and 2 bases at J, with 8 bases in the middle. Germline V CDR1 and CDR2: KGHSH, LQKENI. Time point given: newly diagnosed GD, antithyroid drugs for less than 3 months. PBMCs were the source of the RNA used for TCR sequencing.

V gene TRBV18 combines with J gene TRBJ2-7; no firm D call. This sample comprised peripheral blood mononuclear cells (PBMCs), obtained at new diagnosis, from a patient treated with antithyroid drugs. The source of this sequence is a female donor with Graves disease. The CDR3 reads CASSPPSQTYEQYF. The CDR3 coding sequence is TGTGCCAGCTCACCACCTAGCCAAACCTACGAGCAGTACTTC.